The entry below gives a single T cell receptor beta chain sequence along with its context. Its antigen remains unidentified. As the sequencing template, cDNA was produced by extracting RNA and reverse transcribing it. Repertoires were generated with immunoSEQ multiplex PCR, while TCRdb's copy carries only in-frame clones and drops some. This sample has 200,000 to 250,000 clones; 30% to 40% occur once, and the top ten carry around 0.48%. Treatment of the sample: oral pan-JAK inhibitor, 5-10 mg twice daily. This sample is part of a study of CD8+ T cells in alopecia areata. Study as a whole: Oral tofacitinib (5 to 10 mg twice daily) was administered to treated patients. Findings and caveats of the study: Among the top 100, expanded CD8+ clones were significantly decreased by tofacitinib, as was scalp clonality. With one nonresponder, baseline CD8+ expansion's link to response remains uncertain.

V was pared by 3 bases and J by 8 bases, with 14 bases between. The CDR3 totals 15 residues. Looked up from germline, CDR1 is MNHEY and CDR2 is SMNVEV (reference sequence). The receptor's source is a human donor with alopecia areata. V gene TRBV27 combines with J gene TRBJ1-6; D is unclear. This specimen consisted of CD4+ T cells sorted from blood, obtained at roughly week 30, from a patient treated with tofacitinib. CDR3 loop: CASSFMTLGYSPLHF. CDR3 coding DNA: TGTGCCAGCAGTTTTATGACACTAGGATATTCACCCCTCCACTTT.